This T cell receptor beta chain was retrieved from a study of metastatic and nonmetastatic thyroid tumors (dated by TCRdb to the early 2020s). Describing the broader study: The researchers compared repertoires between peripheral blood samples and tumor or nodule tissue samples from patients with malignant or benign thyroid disease.

The paper's findings and limits, for the study overall: In both blood and tumor samples, malignant tumors were reported to have significantly higher TCR beta diversity than benign nodules.

None of the patients had been given any treatment before thyroid surgery. Using T-cell receptor beta sequencing, the researchers looked back retrospectively at clinical samples from patients, gathered between about 2011 and 2019. Reading from cysteine to phenylalanine, the CDR3 counts 15 amino acids. The read is trimmed to its CDR3 DNA, 45 bases read in frame from base 1. Ends trimmed: V by 1 base, J by 2 bases; bases unmatched to a gene: 1. CDR1 and CDR2 are drawn from the germline V gene (reference sequence): SEHNR, FQNEAQ. The library was generated by PCR. Sequenced using an Illumina HiSeq 4000. High-throughput sequencing was used to profile the CDR3 region of the TCR beta-chain in every patient. As for the original processing: The researchers built a classifier to tell apart papillary thyroid cancer patients with distant metastasis, based on CDR3 differences among clinicopathological groups. The Shannon index was used to assess repertoire diversity, and the Morisita-Horn index was used to assess tumor-blood repertoire similarity. TCRdb reanalyzed the raw reads on its own, using fastp at Q25 for trimming and MiXCR for clone calling, and kept in-frame beta chains. The V and J calls were determined by TCRdb, not by the authors. Here the sample has about 18,000 clones; around 26% occur a single time. The top ten constitute about 12% of the sample.

In this sample, this clone turned up many times. What this receptor recognizes is not known. No much larger clone exists at a distance of one base, and base qualities are not known. This sequence uses TRBV7-9 and TRBJ1-3; TRBD1 agrees with 8 junctional bases. The sample comprised tumor tissue. The sequence derives from a female donor with papillary thyroid cancer or a benign thyroid nodule (not recorded which). Some clones in this sample may be carry-over from other donors' samples. This receptor carries the CDR3 CASSLVTGAGNTIYF. The DNA sequence is TGTGCCAGCAGCTTAGTGACAGGGGCTGGAAACACCATATATTTT.